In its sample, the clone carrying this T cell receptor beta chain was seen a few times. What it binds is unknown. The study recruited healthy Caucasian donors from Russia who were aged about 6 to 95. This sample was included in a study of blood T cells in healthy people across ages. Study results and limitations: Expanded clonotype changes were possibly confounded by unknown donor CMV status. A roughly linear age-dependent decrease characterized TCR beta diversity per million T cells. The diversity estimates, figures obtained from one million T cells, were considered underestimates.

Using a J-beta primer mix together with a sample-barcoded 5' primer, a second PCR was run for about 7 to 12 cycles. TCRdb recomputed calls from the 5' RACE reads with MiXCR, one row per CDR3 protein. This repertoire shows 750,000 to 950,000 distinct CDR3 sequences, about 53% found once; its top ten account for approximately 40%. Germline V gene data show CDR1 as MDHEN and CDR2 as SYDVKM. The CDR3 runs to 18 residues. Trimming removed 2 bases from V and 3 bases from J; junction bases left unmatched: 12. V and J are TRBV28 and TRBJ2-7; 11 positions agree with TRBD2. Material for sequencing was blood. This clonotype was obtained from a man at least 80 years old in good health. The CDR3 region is CASSLPSHTSGSSYEQYF. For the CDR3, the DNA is TGTGCCAGCAGTTTACCGTCCCATACTAGCGGGAGTAGCTACGAGCAGTACTTC.